This entry is about one T cell receptor (beta chain). The treatment is: preoperative locoregional IRX-2 cytokine immunotherapy. Preoperative locoregional IRX-2 cytokine immunotherapy was tested in the phase Ib source study. TCRdb's table, derived via immunoSEQ multiplex PCR, lists solely in-frame clones and lacks some. This sample has about 98,000 clones, with more than 80% found just once. This entry belongs to a study of preoperative IRX-2 immunotherapy in early breast cancer. V dropped 6 bases and J dropped 3 bases, with 11 bases sitting between them. The CDR3 consists of 12 residues. CDR1 and CDR2 (germline): SQVTM, ANQGSEA.

The sequencing used tumor tissue, collected after IRX-2 immunotherapy. This clonotype was obtained from a human donor with breast cancer. The chain couples TRBV29-1 to TRBJ1-1; a possible D gene is TRBD1 (5 bases). CDR3 sequence reads: CSVLGDHTEAFF. CDR3 sequence (DNA): TGCAGCGTACTAGGGGACCACACTGAAGCTTTCTTT. The entire variable domain, with the rest obtained from reference TRBV29-1 and TRBJ1-1, is as follows: SAVISQKPSRDICQRGTSLTIQCQVDSQVTMMFWYRQQPGQSLTLIATANQGSEATYESGFVIDKFPISRPNLTFSTLTVSNMSPEDSSIYLCSVLGDHTEAFFGQGTRLTVV.